A single sample gave rise to the 26 T cell receptor beta chains below, sequenced in a study of blood T cells in healthy people across ages. For the second PCR, which ran for 7 to 11 cycles, a sample-barcoded 5' primer and a J-beta primer mix were used. Using its own MiXCR run on the 5' RACE reads, TCRdb lists one record per CDR3 protein. Of over 1.5 million distinct CDR3 sequences in the sample, roughly 50% were seen once. Specimen: blood. The source of these receptors is a woman aged 35 to 49 in good health.

V is TRBV27 and J is TRBJ1-4; the D is unclear. V lost 1 base and J 4 bases, leaving 13 bases between the germline ends. Germline V gene lookup returns CDR1 MNHEY and CDR2 SMNVEV (reference sequence). The CDR3 spans 16 residues. DNA for the CDR3: TGTGCCAGCAGTTTATTAAGGGCAGGCGTTAATGAAAAACTGTTTTTT. Amino acids: CASSLLRAGVNEKLFF.

This clonotype turned up a few times. The chain joins TRBV6-2 or TRBV6-3 to TRBJ2-1; D unresolved. V was cut by 4 bases and J by 2 bases, with 12 bases left in between. CDR1 and CDR2 from the germline V gene are MNHEY and SVGEGT. CDR3 size: 15 residues. The CDR3 region has the DNA TGTGCCAGCAGTTCGGCTCCAGCTACCTACAATGAGCAGTTCTTC. This encodes CASSSAPATYNEQFF.

J is TRBJ2-7 and V is TRBV5-6, with 7 positions matching TRBD1. Germline values: CDR1 SGHDT, CDR2 YYEEEE. Trimming removed 6 bases from V and 2 bases from J; junction bases left unmatched: 11. The CDR3 totals 15 residues. The CDR3 DNA follows: TGTGCCAGCAAAACAGGGGTAATTCCCGCCTACGAGCAGTACTTC. Translation gives CASKTGVIPAYEQYF. Drawing the rest from reference TRBV5-6 and TRBJ2-7, the complete variable domain is DAGVTQSPTHLIKTRGQQVTLRCSPKSGHDTVSWYQQALGQGPQFIFQYYEEEERQRGNFPDRFSGHQFPNYSSELNVNALLLGDSALYLCASKTGVIPAYEQYFGPGTRLTVT.

This clonotype has only a few counts. This rearrangement joins TRBV5-1 to TRBJ2-5, with 9 bases that match TRBD1. The germline V gene encodes CDR1 SGHRS and CDR2 YFSETQ. The CDR3 spans 15 residues. V trimming: 3 bases; J trimming: 4 bases; junction bases outside the gene matches: 7. CDR3 region: CASSSEQGARETQYF. As DNA, the CDR3 is TGCGCCAGCAGCTCCGAACAGGGGGCCAGAGAGACCCAGTACTTC.

The genes are TRBV27 and TRBJ2-3; 10 nucleotides align to TRBD2. Germline loops: CDR1 MNHEY, CDR2 SMNVEV (reference sequence). Trimming removed 4 bases from V and 0 bases from J; junction bases left unmatched: 7. CDR3 size: 17 residues. In nucleotides, the CDR3 is TGTGCCAGCAGTTCCTCCCGGACTAGCGGTAGCACAGATACGCAGTATTTT. This sequence encodes CASSSSRTSGSTDTQYF.

V and J are TRBV28 and TRBJ2-3; D is undetermined. The V gene lost 2 bases and the J gene lost 7 bases, with 13 bases spanning the gap. CDR1 and CDR2 from the germline V gene are MDHEN and SYDVKM. This CDR3 is 14 amino acids long. For the CDR3, the DNA is TGTGCCAGCAGTTTAGTCGCTAGTCTTTATACGCAGTATTTT. Its translation: CASSLVASLYTQYF.

The J gene is TRBJ2-5, the V gene TRBV20-1, with TRBD1 identical over 8 bases. Germline CDR1 is DFQATT and CDR2 is SNEGSKA (reference sequence). Trimming cost V 1 base and J 4 bases; bases outside gene matches: 14. The CDR3 runs 17 residues. This chain's CDR3 is CSARALLGGDRGETQYF. The CDR3 DNA is TGCAGTGCTAGAGCTCTTCTAGGGGGCGACAGGGGAGAGACCCAGTACTTC.

This chain uses TRBV28 with TRBJ2-5; D may be TRBD1 (6 bases). Trimming removed 6 bases at V and 1 base at J, with 18 bases between. Germline loops: CDR1 MDHEN, CDR2 SYDVKM. The CDR3 extends over 16 amino acids. The chain's CDR3 is CASRGMGHTSQETQYF. CDR3 nucleotide sequence: TGTGCCAGCAGGGGAATGGGACACACGAGCCAAGAGACCCAGTACTTC.

The CDR3, as DNA: TGTGCCAGCAGCTTAGAGCGGGGCAACTACAATGAGCAGTTCTTC. Translation: CASSLERGNYNEQFF. This chain joins TRBV11-2 and TRBJ2-1, with TRBD2 as a possible D gene (6 bases). Germline CDR1 SGHAT, CDR2 FQNNGV. The V end was cut by 0 bases, the J end by 3 bases, with 9 bases between. This CDR3 comprises 15 residues.

This chain links TRBV7-2 with TRBJ1-4; 11 positions match TRBD1. The germline V gene encodes CDR1 SGHTA and CDR2 FQGNSA. Trimming took 10 bases from V and 4 from J; bases not matched to a gene: 8. The length of the CDR3 is 15 residues. The CDR3 DNA reads TGTGCCACGCGGACAGGGGGCTCTCTTAATGAAAAACTGTTTTTT. As protein: CATRTGGSLNEKLFF.

This chain joins TRBV6-6 and TRBJ2-7; D unresolved. Germline V lookup: CDR1 MNHNY, CDR2 SVGAGI (reference sequence). The CDR3 is 14 residues long. V gave up 6 bases and J gave up 2 bases, with 14 bases separating them. The DNA for the CDR3 is TGTGCCAGCAGAATGGACGGAAGGACCTACGAGCAGTACTTC. It encodes CASRMDGRTYEQYF.

The V gene is TRBV5-1, the J gene TRBJ2-7; a possible D gene is TRBD2 (6 bases). The germline V gene encodes CDR1 SGHRS and CDR2 YFSETQ. V lost 4 bases and J 7 bases, leaving 24 bases between the germline ends. This CDR3 has 16 residues. The CDR3 sequence is CASSHPRLANYNEQYF. CDR3 sequence (DNA): TGCGCCAGCAGCCACCCGAGGCTAGCGAACTACAATGAGCAGTACTTC.

The chain carries TRBV5-1 and TRBJ2-5; D is unclear. The germline gives CDR1 SGHRS, CDR2 YFSETQ. This CDR3 has 14 amino acids. V was cut by 6 bases and J by 2 bases, with 14 bases left in between. CDR3 in DNA: TGCGCCAGCACTAAGAGCACGGTTCAAGAGACCCAGTACTTC. The encoded protein is CASTKSTVQETQYF.

This sequence joins TRBV3-1 and TRBJ2-1; no definite D call. Germline CDR1 reads LGHDT; CDR2 reads YNNKEL (reference sequence). The CDR3 is 13 amino acids. Trimming removed 4 bases from V and 12 bases from J, with 16 bases in between. The CDR3 loop reads CASSPNRGFGQFF. The CDR3 DNA follows: TGTGCCAGCAGCCCGAACAGAGGTTTTGGGCAGTTCTTC.

The chain combines TRBV6-5 with TRBJ2-7, with 7 bases identical to TRBD2. This CDR3 region has 14 residues. V lost 8 bases to trimming and J lost 2 bases; unmatched junction nucleotides: 9. CDR1 MNHEY and CDR2 SVGAGI come from the germline V gene. The CDR3 region has the DNA TGTGCCAGCTCGGGTAGCGGGTTTCCCTACGAGCAGTACTTC. Translated: CASSGSGFPYEQYF.

This sequence joins TRBV7-2 and TRBJ2-7, with 11 bases matching TRBD2. CDR1 and CDR2 (germline): SGHTA, FQGNSA. The CDR3 length is 15 residues. Trimming at V came to 5 bases and at J to 3 bases, leaving 6 bases not matched to a gene. The CDR3 sequence: CASSPLAGGDYEQYF. CDR3 sequence (DNA): TGTGCCAGCAGCCCCCTAGCGGGGGGCGACTACGAGCAGTACTTC.

This chain connects TRBV6-5 to TRBJ2-3; TRBD2 might be the D (6 bases). The CDR3 runs 15 residues. The germline V gene encodes CDR1 MNHEY and CDR2 SVGAGI. Trimming cost V 5 bases and J 6 bases, with 18 bases left between them. The CDR3 spells CASSPWGVGRDTQYF. The CDR3 bases are TGTGCCAGCAGTCCGTGGGGGGTCGGCAGGGATACGCAGTATTTT.

The chain links TRBV5-1 to TRBJ1-1; 12 positions agree with TRBD1. J was trimmed by 5 bases and V by 4 bases; bases with no gene match: 15. This CDR3 spans 18 amino acids. Germline loops: CDR1 SGHRS, CDR2 YFSETQ. This chain's CDR3 is CASSKGTGGLFGGTEAFF. The CDR3 DNA reads TGCGCCAGCAGCAAAGGGACAGGGGGCTTATTTGGTGGAACTGAAGCTTTCTTT.

V usage is TRBV12-3 or TRBV12-4 and J usage is TRBJ2-4, with a possible D match to TRBD2 (5 bases). The CDR3 loop spans 15 amino acids. The V end lost 7 bases, the J end lost 4 bases, and 17 bases lay between the germline ends. The CDR3 spells CASMPRTGSKNIQYF. In DNA form, the CDR3 reads TGTGCCAGCATGCCCCGGACTGGGTCGAAAAACATTCAGTACTTC.

The DNA for the CDR3 is TGTGCCAGCAGCGTAGTTGACACCGGGGAGCTGTTTTTT. This gives the protein CASSVVDTGELFF. The chain has TRBV9 and TRBJ2-2; D remains unclear. The V gene's germline CDR1 is SGDLS and CDR2 YYNGEE. The CDR3 is 13 residues long. The V end lost 0 bases, the J end lost 3 bases, and 3 bases lay between the germline ends.

The chain carries TRBV7-9 and TRBJ2-5, with 7 bases lining up with TRBD1. The better agreement between TRBJ2-1 and the DNA end casts doubt on the J call. The germline gives CDR1 SEHNR, CDR2 FQNEAQ (reference sequence). The CDR3 has 16 residues. The CDR3 loop is CASSSPPGQSQETQFF. The CDR3 coding sequence is TGTGCCAGCAGCTCGCCCCCGGGACAGAGCCAAGAGACCCAGTTCTTC.

In this sample, this clonotype turned up a few times. A much larger clone sits a single nucleotide away, making a read error possible. The V gene is TRBV7-2, the J gene TRBJ2-5, with 8 positions matching TRBD1. The germline gives CDR1 SGHTA, CDR2 FQGNSA. The ends lost 1 base at V and 11 bases at J; junction bases unmatched: 18. The CDR3 loop spans 17 amino acids. In DNA, the CDR3 is TGTGCCAGCAGCTTAGTCCCTGGACAGGGTTTAACAAATGAGCAGTACTTC. This translates into CASSLVPGQGLTNEQYF.

This clonotype was seen many times. This chain links TRBV28 with TRBJ2-1, with D perhaps TRBD2 (7 bases). CDR1 MDHEN and CDR2 SYDVKM come from the germline V gene. The length of the CDR3 is 16 residues. Trimming removed 8 bases at V and 4 bases at J, with 21 bases between. The CDR3: CASPPKGGAGYNEQFF. Here the CDR3 DNA reads TGTGCCAGCCCACCCAAGGGGGGGGCAGGGTACAATGAGCAGTTCTTC.

The V call is TRBV7-9, the J call TRBJ1-6; D not certain. With 5 bases removed from V and 7 bases from J, the gap between germline ends came to 18 bases. This CDR3 is built from 16 residues. Germline V gene sequence: CDR1 SEHNR, CDR2 FQNEAQ (reference sequence). The CDR3, as DNA: TGTGCCAGCAGCACCGGGCCCTCCGGTGGGAATTCACCCCTCCACTTT. Translated, it gives CASSTGPSGGNSPLHF.

The chain uses TRBV7-2 and TRBJ2-5, with a possible D match to TRBD2 (7 bases). CDR3 length: 17 amino acids. Trimming cost V 5 bases and J 4 bases, with 23 bases left between them. Germline CDR1 SGHTA, CDR2 FQGNSA. The CDR3 bases are TGTGCCAGCAGCAACCCCCTCGAAGTGGGGGGGCCAGAGACCCAGTACTTC. It is translated as CASSNPLEVGGPETQYF.

The chain combines TRBV11-1 with TRBJ2-1; D might be TRBD2 (5 bases). The CDR3 is made up of 13 amino acids. Germline loops: CDR1 SGHAT, CDR2 FQDESV (reference sequence). Trimming took off 6 bases at V and 12 bases at J, with 18 bases between the two ends. In nucleotides, the CDR3 is TGTGCCAGCAGATATGGACTGGGCGTAGGGCAGTTCTTC. This codes for CASRYGLGVGQFF.